This record looks at one TCR beta chain sequence and its context. These data are taken from a study of blood T cell repertoires in COVID-19. Study-level background: Researchers got acute and convalescent COVID-19 samples from the United States, Italy and Spain. Nucleic acid was either cDNA or gDNA, and it came from T cells, B-cell-depleted T cells, or PBMCs.

As handled by the study authors: Scientists estimated how many nucleated cells there were by amplifying reference gene primers. Profiling relied on immunoSEQ multiplex PCR, and the TCRdb table lists in-frame clones only, not all of them. That table supplies the V and J calls and clone size; D and trimming were determined from the DNA. The sample yields 250,000 to 300,000 clones, about 89% seen once. V lost 2 bases, J lost 1 base, and 9 bases lay in between. CDR3 length: 14 amino acids. Germline loops: CDR1 SGHNT, CDR2 YYREEE (reference sequence). The chain has TRBV5-4 and TRBJ2-5; D possibly corresponds to TRBD1 (5 bases). The TCR sequence derives from a man in his forties or fifties with acute or convalescent COVID-19. Sequenced: peripheral blood. CDR3 coding DNA: TGTGCCAGCAGCTTTGACAGCCTCCAAGAGACCCAGTACTTC. This gives the protein CASSFDSLQETQYF.